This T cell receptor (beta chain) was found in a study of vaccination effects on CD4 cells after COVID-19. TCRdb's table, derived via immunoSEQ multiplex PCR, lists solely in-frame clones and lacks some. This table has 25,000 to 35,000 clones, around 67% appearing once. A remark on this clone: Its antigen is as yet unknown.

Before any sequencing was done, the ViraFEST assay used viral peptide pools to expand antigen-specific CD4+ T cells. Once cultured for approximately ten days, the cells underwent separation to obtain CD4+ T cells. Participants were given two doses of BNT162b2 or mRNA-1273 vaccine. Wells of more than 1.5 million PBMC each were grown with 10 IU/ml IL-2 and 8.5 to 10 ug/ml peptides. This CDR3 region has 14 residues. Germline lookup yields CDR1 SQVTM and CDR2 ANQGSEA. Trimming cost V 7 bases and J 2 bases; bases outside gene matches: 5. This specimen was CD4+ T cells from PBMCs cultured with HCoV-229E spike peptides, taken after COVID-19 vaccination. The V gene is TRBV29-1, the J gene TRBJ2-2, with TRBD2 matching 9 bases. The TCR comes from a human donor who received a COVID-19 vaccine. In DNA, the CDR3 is TGCAGCGCCCAGCTAGCGGGAAACACCGGGGAGCTGTTTTTT. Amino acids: CSAQLAGNTGELFF.